The entry below gives a single TCR beta chain sequence along with its context. This clone showed up just once. Its antigen specificity is not known. Base qualities are not at hand, and no much larger clone is one base apart. This sample is part of a study of control samples from healthy donors and cancer patients (dated by TCRdb to 2019 to 2021). Library preparation was by the immunoSEQ multiplex PCR assay. Not all clones reach the TCRdb copy of this immuneACCESS table, which keeps in-frame sequences only. Checked studies attribute under half of the gap to unresolved V genes and leave the rest unexplained. For this sample the table gives some 140,000 clones, of which roughly 92% were detected only once. The ten largest clonotypes hold about 11% of the sample. The sequence was obtained from a man aged 30-40 years in good health. Sequencing was done on a sample of blood.

CDR3 reads: CASSPGQGSYYGYTF. The bases read TGTGCCAGCAGCCCGGGACAGGGGAGCTACTATGGCTACACCTTC. The chain is made from TRBV5-6 and TRBJ1-2, and TRBD1 matches 10 of the central bases. V is trimmed back by 4 bases and J by 3 bases, and the junction contains 6 bases that no gene match accounts for. CDR1 is given as SGHDT and CDR2 as YYEEEE, both from the germline V gene. The CDR3 measures 15 amino acids from cysteine to phenylalanine. CDR3 DNA is the only sequence kept; it has 45 bases, read in frame from the first base.